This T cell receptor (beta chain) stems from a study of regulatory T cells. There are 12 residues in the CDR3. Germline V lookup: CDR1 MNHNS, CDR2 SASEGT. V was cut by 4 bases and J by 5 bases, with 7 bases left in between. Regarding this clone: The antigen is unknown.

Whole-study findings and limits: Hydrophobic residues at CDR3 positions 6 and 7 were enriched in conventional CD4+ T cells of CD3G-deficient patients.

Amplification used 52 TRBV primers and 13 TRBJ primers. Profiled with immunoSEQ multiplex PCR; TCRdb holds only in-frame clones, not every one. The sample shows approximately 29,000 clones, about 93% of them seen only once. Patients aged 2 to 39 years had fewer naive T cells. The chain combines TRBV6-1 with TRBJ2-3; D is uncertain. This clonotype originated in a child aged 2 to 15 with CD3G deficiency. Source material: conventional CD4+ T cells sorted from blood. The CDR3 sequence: CASSVIKDTQYF. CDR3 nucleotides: TGTGCCAGCAGTGTAATTAAAGATACGCAGTATTTT.